The present T cell receptor (beta chain) was sequenced within a study of follicular helper T cells after annual influenza vaccination. This clone was seen just once. Its antigen is not known. Per time point, roughly 40-110 mL of blood was sampled. TCRdb's table, derived via immunoSEQ multiplex PCR, lists solely in-frame clones and lacks some. The sample holds approximately 10,000 clones, nearly 85% seen once. V was clipped by 5 bases and J by 7 bases; unmatched bases: 17. This CDR3 is built from 17 residues. Germline V gene sequence: CDR1 LNHDA, CDR2 SQIVND (reference sequence). Overall study results and limits: Successive annual vaccinations recalled a recurrent oligoclonal ICOS+CD38+ cTfh response with influenza-specific clonotypes. Rare clonotypes were missed; only about 10-22% of cells gave TCRB.

The sequence derives from an adult who received the influenza vaccine. Material: CXCR5- memory CD4+ T cells sorted from blood, obtained 6 weeks after influenza vaccination. The rearrangement uses TRBV19 and TRBJ1-2; 9 bases align to TRBD1. CDR3 sequence (DNA): TGTGCCAGTAGTTCGGGACAGGGAGTCGGAATACGGGGTGGCTACACCTTC. This codes for CASSSGQGVGIRGGYTF.